This record covers a single T cell receptor (beta chain). Its recognized antigen is unknown. Base qualities are not recorded, but no much larger clone differs from it by a single base. This sample is drawn from a study of shared T cell receptors in the human thymus (TCRdb year 2021). Turning to the overall study: The study examined how the human thymus generates shared, self-reactive T-cell receptor alpha chains.

The protocol used for the library was the immunoSEQ multiplex PCR assay. The table was pulled from immuneACCESS by TCRdb, which kept in-frame rearrangements only. Such tables lose some clones; where checked, under half of the loss comes from unresolved V genes, and the rest has no known cause. Present in this sample are hundreds of thousands of clones, 87% of which were seen just once. Of the sample, roughly 0.0094% is held by the ten largest clones. The sample was also reused in another study, on human thymus T cells. As noted in the second study: In Finland, the donors were immunologically healthy infants who were having open corrective cardiac surgery for congenital heart defects. Thymus tissue was obtained as surgical resects removed during corrective cardiac surgery. Usage of V and J gene segments appeared to be biased in both the thymic and the peripheral blood repertoires. The related research found that thymic TCR repertoires overlapped highly between unrelated individuals. TCR alpha and beta repertoires from about 8 infant thymus samples and a few related peripheral blood samples were characterized in the study. The cohort included more than 5 male and a couple of female infants, with donor ages spanning 7 to 244 days. Thymocytes were mechanically released from the tissue and were stored as pellets of roughly 9-30 million cells at -70 degrees C. Genomic DNA was extracted from frozen cell pellets with a QIAsymphony instrument. The immunoSEQ multiplex PCR assay was used to amplify the TCRB and TCRAD loci from a standardized amount of quality-controlled genomic DNA. The V(D)J region was spanned by amplicons of a length sufficient to cover the CDR3 and to identify V and J genes. Amplicon sequencing was performed on an Illumina platform through the commercial immunoSEQ service. Primer bias and sequencing errors were corrected using previously described methods, and TCRAD and TCRB definitions followed the IMGT database. The repertoires were analysed using immunoSEQ Analyzer 3.0 and VDJTools for basic statistics, V/J segment usage, diversity estimates, rarefaction and pairwise overlap. To estimate diversity, the Chao1, ChaoE, Efron-Thisted, Shannon and inverse Simpson indices were applied, and diversity was also estimated on datasets down-sampled to the smallest sample. Repertoire overlap was determined by strict matching of CDR3 nucleotide sequence, V gene and J gene, and Jaccard-based multidimensional scaling clustering was applied. Thymus samples yielded on average approximately 800,000 unique TCRB clonotypes, compared with around 84,000 from blood samples.

Material: thymocytes. The sequence derives from a boy less than two years old with a congenital heart defect. Donor details come from another sample of the same person, matched by shared clones.

DNA sequence: TGTGCCAGCAGCCAAGAGTCTCATCAGCCCCAGCATTTT. Translation gives CASSQESHQPQHF. The chain is made from TRBV14 and TRBJ1-5, with no D gene named confidently. Deletion took 0 bases off V and 5 bases off J, with a span of 5 bases between the germline ends. Looking up the germline V gene yields CDR1 SGHDN and CDR2 FVKESK. The CDR3 goes from the cysteine to the phenylalanine over 13 residues. The kept DNA is CDR3 alone, 39 bases in frame from the first base.